This T cell receptor beta chain was identified in a study of vaccination effects on CD4 cells after COVID-19. Study in general: Using viral peptide pools, the ViraFEST assay grew out antigen-specific CD4+ T cells prior to sequencing. Every well housed about 1.8 million PBMC, which grew in culture alongside around 10 IU/ml IL-2 and 8.5 to 10 ug/ml peptides.

This clone has only a few counts. The target antigen is unknown. Looked up from germline, CDR1 is SNHLY and CDR2 is FYNNEI. V shed 2 bases and J 9 bases; nucleotides not matched to a gene: 7. The CDR3 sequence is 15 residues long. The table came from immunoSEQ multiplex PCR; TCRdb's copy has only in-frame clones and leaves some out. The sample consists of some 31,000 clones, 70% of them appearing once. Culturing for 10 days preceded CD4+ T cell isolation. Prior SARS-CoV-2 infection was absent in the vaccine recipients, as shown by negative nucleocapsid antibodies. V usage is TRBV2 and J usage is TRBJ2-1; TRBD2 agrees at 10 bases. This sequence originates from a human donor who received a COVID-19 vaccine. The material was CD4+ T cells from PBMCs cultured without peptide, obtained before COVID-19 vaccination. The CDR3 loop reads CASSESSGGAGEQFF. The CDR3, as DNA: TGTGCCAGCAGTGAATCGAGCGGGGGGGCGGGTGAGCAGTTCTTC.